The 28 T cell receptor beta chains below come from one sample, sequenced in a study of blood T cells in healthy people across ages. The second PCR ran roughly 7 to 11 cycles with a sample-barcoded 5' primer and J-beta primers. TCRdb fed the 5' RACE reads into MiXCR, producing one record per CDR3 protein. The repertoire holds fewer than 800,000 distinct CDR3 sequences, with about 30% as singletons. The sample comprised blood. These receptors came from a woman of 80 years or more in good health.

This clonotype has ten or more counts. The V gene is TRBV7-2, the J gene TRBJ2-5, with D tentatively TRBD1 or TRBD2 (5 bases each). Trimming removed 6 bases at V and 4 bases at J, with 18 bases between. The CDR3 spans 15 residues. CDR1 is SGHTA, CDR2 FQGNSA, per germline. The CDR3 loop is CASSTGTAYGETQYF. For the CDR3, the DNA is TGTGCCAGCAGTACGGGGACCGCCTACGGAGAGACCCAGTACTTC.

This clonotype was counted ten times or more. CDR3 amino acids: CASSLPGPSQETQYF. For the CDR3, the DNA is TGTGCCAGCAGCCTACCGGGACCGAGCCAAGAGACCCAGTACTTC. The chain recombines TRBV3-1 with TRBJ2-5, with D perhaps TRBD1 or TRBD2 (5 bases each). CDR3 length: 15 amino acids. Trimming left V 4 bases short and J 1 base short, with 13 bases between. Per germline, CDR1 LGHDT and CDR2 YNNKEL (reference sequence).

Many counts were recorded for this clonotype. The rearrangement joins TRBV4-3 to TRBJ2-3, with 9 bases identical to TRBD2. The CDR3 sequence is 19 residues long. The ends lost 0 bases at V and 0 bases at J; junction bases unmatched: 10. CDR1 LGHNA and CDR2 YSLEER come from the germline V gene. CDR3 loop: CASSQDLWNSGGSTDTQYF. In DNA, the CDR3 is TGCGCCAGCAGCCAAGATCTTTGGAACAGCGGGGGGAGCACAGATACGCAGTATTTT.

Many counts were recorded for this clonotype. The CDR3 DNA reads as TGTGCCAGCAGCTTAGCGAAGGGGCGCATCTACGAGCAGTACTTC. Amino acid sequence: CASSLAKGRIYEQYF. The V and J genes are TRBV7-2 and TRBJ2-7, with D possibly being TRBD1 (5 bases). Per germline, CDR1 SGHTA and CDR2 FQGNSA. Between the trimmed V and J ends, which lost 0 bases and 3 bases, there was a span of 12 bases. The CDR3 is 15 residues long.

Ten or more counts support this clonotype. The chain couples TRBV7-9 to TRBJ2-7; 9 nucleotides line up with TRBD2. Germline CDR1 is SEHNR and CDR2 is FQNEAQ (reference sequence). The CDR3 has 19 residues. The V segment lost 0 bases and the J segment 0 bases; nucleotides outside the gene matches: 12. The CDR3 region is CASSLAPSSGGLSSYEQYF. The CDR3 DNA is TGTGCCAGCAGCTTAGCCCCGAGCAGCGGGGGGCTTAGCTCCTACGAGCAGTACTTC.

The chain combines TRBV2 with TRBJ2-5; 8 bases map to TRBD2. CDR1 is SNHLY and CDR2 is FYNNEI in the germline V gene. The CDR3 is 15 residues long. V lost 8 bases to trimming and J lost 2 bases; unmatched junction nucleotides: 10. The CDR3 coding sequence is TGTGCCAGCTCAGGACGGGGGGGCCGGCAAGAGACCCAGTACTTC. Translation gives CASSGRGGRQETQYF.

The chain combines TRBV7-9 with TRBJ2-5, with D possibly called TRBD1 or TRBD2 (5 bases each). V gave up 0 bases and J gave up 7 bases, with 18 bases separating them. CDR1 SEHNR and CDR2 FQNEAQ come from the germline V gene (reference sequence). The CDR3 covers 16 residues. This chain's CDR3 is CASSLAPGRTIGTQYF. CDR3 in DNA: TGTGCCAGCAGCTTAGCCCCGGGACGGACGATCGGGACCCAGTACTTC.

The chain carries TRBV7-9 and TRBJ2-5; 8 nucleotides match TRBD1. There are 14 residues in the CDR3. With V trimmed by 5 bases and J by 4 bases, 6 bases remained unmatched. Germline-derived CDR1 and CDR2 are SEHNR and FQNEAQ (reference sequence). The CDR3 bases are TGTGCCAGCAGCCCATGGACAGGGCCAGAGACCCAGTACTTC. Translating gives CASSPWTGPETQYF.

This clonotype was counted between two and nine times. The gene calls are TRBV30 and TRBJ1-1; D not resolved. V was shortened by 0 bases and J by 4 bases, with 9 bases between the two germline ends. The CDR3 totals 13 residues. Germline values: CDR1 GTSNPN, CDR2 SVGIG (reference sequence). CDR3 in amino acids: CAWSVALGTEAFF. The CDR3 DNA follows: TGTGCCTGGAGTGTAGCCTTGGGCACTGAAGCTTTCTTT.

V is TRBV6-5 and J is TRBJ1-2, with a tentative D call TRBD1 (6 bases). The CDR3 extends over 14 amino acids. V gave up 4 bases and J gave up 8 bases, with 17 bases separating them. The germline V gene has CDR1 MNHEY and CDR2 SVGAGI. The CDR3 nucleotides are TGTGCCAGCAGTTCGACCCCGGGGGCTGGGGGCTACACCTTC. Translation gives CASSSTPGAGGYTF.

This sequence joins TRBV3-1 and TRBJ2-5, with 9 bases fitting TRBD2. Germline V lookup: CDR1 LGHDT, CDR2 YNNKEL (reference sequence). The CDR3 runs 16 residues. V shed 4 bases and J 4 bases; nucleotides not matched to a gene: 10. DNA for the CDR3: TGTGCCAGCAGCCCCCAGGGAGCGGGGGGAAGAGAGACCCAGTACTTC. Translating gives CASSPQGAGGRETQYF.

Of note for this clonotype: A single base separates this from a much larger clone, so it may be a read error. The chain combines TRBV28 with TRBJ2-7; the D gene is possibly TRBD1 (6 bases). Trimming took 3 bases from V and 5 from J, leaving 14 bases between them. Germline values: CDR1 MDHEN, CDR2 SYDVKM. This CDR3 contains 14 residues. CDR3 DNA sequence: TGTGCCAGCAGTTTCATGGGGGCGCGAGACGAGCAGTACTTC. Residues: CASSFMGARDEQYF.

With regard to this clonotype: This may arise from a read error, as a much more abundant clone is one base away. The rearrangement joins TRBV15 to TRBJ2-7; D gene unclear. This CDR3 is 15 amino acids long. Per the germline V gene, CDR1 is LNHNV and CDR2 is YYDKDF (reference sequence). CDR3 in DNA: TGTGCCACCAGCAGACGCACGGTTGAGTGCGACGAGCGGTACTTC. Protein product: CATSRRTVECDERYF.

The chain employs TRBV7-9 and TRBJ1-6; D is ambiguous. V lost 4 bases and J lost 7, with 11 bases in between. The germline gives CDR1 SEHNR, CDR2 FQNEAQ (reference sequence). The CDR3 length is 14 residues. CDR3 coding DNA: TGTGCCAGCAGCTCGGCCGTGGGGAATTCACCCCTCCACTTT. Translated: CASSSAVGNSPLHF. Supplemented by reference TRBV7-9 and TRBJ1-6, the full variable domain reads DTGVSQNPRHKITKRGQNVTFRCDPISEHNRLYWYRQTLGQGPEFLTYFQNEAQLEKSRLLSDRFSAERPKGSFSTLEIQRTEQGDSAMYLCASSSAVGNSPLHFGNGTRLTVT.

The chain joins TRBV20-1 to TRBJ1-2; 9 positions match TRBD1. V shed 6 bases, J shed 8 bases, and the junction held 1 base outside the gene matches. This CDR3 contains 10 residues. Germline V gene data show CDR1 as DFQATT and CDR2 as SNEGSKA (reference sequence). The CDR3 DNA reads TGCAGTGCAACAGGGGGCGGCTACACCTTC. It is translated as CSATGGGYTF.

This clonotype was detected many times. The chain carries TRBV5-1 and TRBJ1-4; 8 bases align to TRBD1. The trim removed 4 bases at V and 8 bases at J, leaving 13 bases unmatched. CDR3 length: 16 residues. CDR1 SGHRS and CDR2 YFSETQ come from the germline V gene. In DNA form, the CDR3 reads TGCGCCAGCAGCCCGTACGGACAGGGAGGAGACGAAAAACTGTTTTTT. Residues: CASSPYGQGGDEKLFF.

This clonotype showed up just a few times. One junction end disagrees with the germline gene, perhaps due to a read error. V gene TRBV7-9 combines with J gene TRBJ2-3; 7 bases align to TRBD1. Germline lookup yields CDR1 SEHNR and CDR2 FQNEAQ (reference sequence). This CDR3 region has 16 residues. Here the CDR3 DNA reads TGTGCCAGCAGCCCTGGGGACAGAGTTAGCACAGATAGGCAGTATTTT. Translation: CASSPGDRVSTDRQYF.

This clonotype was observed many times. V and J are TRBV6-1 and TRBJ2-4, with TRBD1 matching over 9 bases. In germline, CDR1 is MNHNS, CDR2 SASEGT. After removal of 6 bases from V and 0 bases from J, the junction contained 3 bases not matched to a gene. The CDR3 loop spans 15 amino acids. This CDR3 is CASRRQGGAKNIQYF. The CDR3 coding sequence is TGTGCCAGCAGACGACAGGGGGGAGCCAAAAACATTCAGTACTTC.

This clonotype was detected only a few times. V gene TRBV7-2 combines with J gene TRBJ1-5; a possible D gene is TRBD1 (6 bases). This CDR3 is 15 amino acids long. Germline assignment: CDR1 SGHTA and CDR2 FQGNSA. Trimming took off 4 bases at V and 5 bases at J, with 15 bases between the two ends. The CDR3 DNA reads TGTGCCAGCAGCTCCCTCGGACAGCCTCATCAGCCCCAGCATTTT. Translating gives CASSSLGQPHQPQHF.

The V call is TRBV23-1, the J call TRBJ2-1; 8 bases line up with TRBD2. TRBV23-1 is an ORF; its function is uncertain. V lost 1 base and J lost 2; bases outside the gene matches: 19. The CDR3 spans 21 residues. DNA for the CDR3: TGCGCCAGCAGTCAATACCAGCTACAGTGGACTAGCAGACTAACCTACAATGAGCAGTTCTTC. Translating it yields CASSQYQLQWTSRLTYNEQFF.

There are many counts of this clonotype. V and J are TRBV4-2 and TRBJ2-3, with D possibly being TRBD1 or TRBD2 (6 bases each). The CDR3 has 16 amino acids. V gave up 0 bases and J gave up 3 bases, with 13 bases separating them. CDR1 is LGHNA and CDR2 is YNFKEQ in the germline V gene. The CDR3, as DNA: TGTGCCAGCAGCCAAGATAGGGGGGACTCGACAGATACGCAGTATTTT. Its protein product is CASSQDRGDSTDTQYF.

The chain recombines TRBV6-2 or TRBV6-3 with TRBJ2-4; no clear D. The germline CDR1 and CDR2 sequences are MNHEY and SVGEGT. The CDR3 loop spans 15 amino acids. V was cut by 5 bases and J by 1 base, with 12 bases left in between. DNA for the CDR3: TGTGCCAGCAGTCCCTCGGACCACGCCAAAAACATTCAGTACTTC. Protein product: CASSPSDHAKNIQYF.

This clonotype came up a few times. The genes are TRBV5-4 and TRBJ2-7; D is possibly TRBD2 (6 bases). This CDR3 spans 11 amino acids. Trimming removed 3 bases at V and 7 bases at J, with 8 bases between. Germline assignment: CDR1 SGHNT and CDR2 YYREEE (reference sequence). CDR3 sequence: CASSWRGEQYF. The CDR3 bases are TGTGCCAGCAGCTGGAGGGGAGAGCAGTACTTC.

Notes on this clonotype: A read error is possible here, since a much larger clone lies one base away. This is likely a read error, given that the CDR3 carries no conserved phenylalanine or tryptophan at its end. CDR3 DNA sequence: TGCAGTGCGAAGGAGAACACAGATACGCAGTATTTG. Its protein product is CSAKENTDTQYL. The chain employs TRBV20-1 and TRBJ2-3; no reliable D call. Germline CDR1 DFQATT, CDR2 SNEGSKA (reference sequence). The CDR3 extends over 12 amino acids. The germline V and J ends were trimmed by 6 bases and 2 bases, with 9 bases remaining between them.

Details on this clonotype: The junction shows a germline mismatch at one end, possibly a read error. The chain carries TRBV18 and TRBJ2-1; D unresolved. The CDR3 length is 16 residues. Germline V lookup: CDR1 KGHSH, CDR2 LQKENI. The DNA for the CDR3 is TGTGCCAGCTCACCACCGAGTGGTGGCTCCTACAGTGAGCAGTTCTTC. Translating gives CASSPPSGGSYSEQFF. The full variable domain, in which reference TRBV18 and TRBJ2-1 provide the parts outside the CDR3, is NAGVMQNPRHLVRRRGQEARLRCSPMKGHSHVYWYRQLPEEGLKFMVYLQKENIIDESGMPKERFSAEFPKEGPSILRIQQVVRGDSAAYFCASSPPSGGSYSEQFFGPGTRLTVL.

The V gene is TRBV5-1, the J gene TRBJ1-1; possibly TRBD1 for D (5 bases). Trimming removed 4 bases from V and 3 bases from J, with 10 bases in between. This CDR3 spans 13 amino acids. Looked up from germline, CDR1 is SGHRS and CDR2 is YFSETQ. Here the CDR3 DNA reads TGCGCCAGCAGCCGGGCGGGGGACACTGAAGCTTTCTTT. Protein product: CASSRAGDTEAFF.

The chain joins TRBV6-5 to TRBJ1-2; 10 positions match TRBD1. The germline V gene has CDR1 MNHEY and CDR2 SVGAGI. V lost 6 bases, J lost 4 bases, and 8 bases stayed unmatched. The CDR3 is made up of 15 amino acids. CDR3: CASSLDRGYFYGYTF. CDR3 coding DNA: TGTGCCAGCAGCTTGGACAGGGGGTATTTCTATGGCTACACCTTC.

Remarks on this clonotype: A much larger clone differs by one base, so this may be a read error. V is TRBV5-1 and J is TRBJ2-2; 8 nucleotides agree with TRBD2. Germline V gives CDR1 SGHRS, CDR2 YFSETQ. The CDR3 is 14 residues long. Written as DNA, the CDR3 is TGCGCCAGCGCGGGGGGAGTGAACACCGGGGAGCGGTTTTTT. Its translation is CASAGGVNTGERFF.